This entry concerns a single T cell receptor (beta chain). What it recognizes is unknown. The source of the sample is a study of cytomegalovirus exposure and HLA in healthy donors. Overall study results and limits: TRBV6-2, TRBV6-3 and some other V segments were excluded as indistinguishable. Association of a missense DCLRE1C variant with TCR beta V- and J-gene trimming was reported in a later analysis. According to the study, about 180 TCR beta chains were cytomegalovirus-associated.

Amplification used 60 Vbeta primers and 13 Jbeta primers. Sequencing was performed with immunoSEQ multiplex PCR; in TCRdb, only in-frame clones are kept and a portion is missing. Its listing shows 70,000 to 90,000 clones. Germline V CDR1 and CDR2: MNHEY, SMNVEV (reference sequence). The CDR3 runs 13 residues. The V end lost 8 bases, the J end lost 3 bases, and 14 bases lay between the germline ends. The gene calls are TRBV27 and TRBJ2-7, with TRBD2 as a possible D gene (6 bases). The receptor's source is a man between 18 and 35 years old in good health and CMV-seropositive. Source material: PBMCs. The chain's CDR3 is CASRRAGNYEQYF. CDR3 nucleotide sequence: TGTGCCAGCCGGAGGGCGGGAAACTACGAGCAGTACTTC.